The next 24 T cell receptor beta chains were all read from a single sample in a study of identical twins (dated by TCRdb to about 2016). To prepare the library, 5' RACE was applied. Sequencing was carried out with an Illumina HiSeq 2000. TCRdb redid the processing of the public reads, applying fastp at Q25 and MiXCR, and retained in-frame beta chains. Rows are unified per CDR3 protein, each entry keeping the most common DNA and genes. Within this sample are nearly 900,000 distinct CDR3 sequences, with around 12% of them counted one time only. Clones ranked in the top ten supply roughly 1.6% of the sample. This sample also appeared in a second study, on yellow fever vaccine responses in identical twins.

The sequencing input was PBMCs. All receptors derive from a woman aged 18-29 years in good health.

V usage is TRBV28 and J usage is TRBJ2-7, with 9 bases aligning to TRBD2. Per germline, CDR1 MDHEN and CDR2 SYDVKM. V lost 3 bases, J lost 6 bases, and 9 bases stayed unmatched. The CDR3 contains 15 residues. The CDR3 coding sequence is TGTGCCAGCAGTTTTGGGCTAGCGGGGTCTGGCGAGCAGTACGTC. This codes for CASSFGLAGSGEQYV.

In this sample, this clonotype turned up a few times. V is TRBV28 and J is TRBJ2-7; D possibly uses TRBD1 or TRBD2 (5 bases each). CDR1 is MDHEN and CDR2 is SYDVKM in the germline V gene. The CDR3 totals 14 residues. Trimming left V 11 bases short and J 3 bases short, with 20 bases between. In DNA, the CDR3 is TGTGCCTCCAGGGACCCTAATGCCCTCTACGAGCAGTACTTC. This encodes CASRDPNALYEQYF.

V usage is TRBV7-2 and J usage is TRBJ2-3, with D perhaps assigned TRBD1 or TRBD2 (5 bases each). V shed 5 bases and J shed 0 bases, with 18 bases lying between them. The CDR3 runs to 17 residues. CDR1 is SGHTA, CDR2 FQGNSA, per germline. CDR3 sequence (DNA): TGTGCCAGCAGCCGCACCGGGACCCAAACTAGCACAGATACGCAGTATTTT. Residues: CASSRTGTQTSTDTQYF.

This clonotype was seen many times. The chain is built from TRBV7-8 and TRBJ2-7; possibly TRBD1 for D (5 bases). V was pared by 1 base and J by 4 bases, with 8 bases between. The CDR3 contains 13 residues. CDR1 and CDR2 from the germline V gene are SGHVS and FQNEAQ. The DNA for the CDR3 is TGTGCCAGCAGCTTAGGCGACAGTTACGAGCAGTACGTC. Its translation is CASSLGDSYEQYV.

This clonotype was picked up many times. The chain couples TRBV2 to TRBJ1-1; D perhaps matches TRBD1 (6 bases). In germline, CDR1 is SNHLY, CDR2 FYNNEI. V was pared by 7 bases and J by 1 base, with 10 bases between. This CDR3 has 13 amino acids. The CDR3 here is CASKGVPNTEAFF. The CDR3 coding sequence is TGTGCCAGCAAGGGGGTTCCGAACACTGAAGCTTTCTTT.

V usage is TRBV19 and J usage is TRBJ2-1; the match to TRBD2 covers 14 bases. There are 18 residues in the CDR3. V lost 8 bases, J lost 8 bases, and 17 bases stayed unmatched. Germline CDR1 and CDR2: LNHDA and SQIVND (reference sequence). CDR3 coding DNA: TGTGCCAGTGGCGTAGGACTAGCGGGAGGTCCCCCGATGGATGAGCAGTTCTTC. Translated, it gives CASGVGLAGGPPMDEQFF.

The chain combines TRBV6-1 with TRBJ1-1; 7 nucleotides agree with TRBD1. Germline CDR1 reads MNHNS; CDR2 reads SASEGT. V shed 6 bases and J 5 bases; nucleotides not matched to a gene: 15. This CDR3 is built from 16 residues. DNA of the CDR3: TGTGCCAGCAGGAAAAACAGGGGAACAGTAAGGACTGAAGCTTTCTTT. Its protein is CASRKNRGTVRTEAFF.

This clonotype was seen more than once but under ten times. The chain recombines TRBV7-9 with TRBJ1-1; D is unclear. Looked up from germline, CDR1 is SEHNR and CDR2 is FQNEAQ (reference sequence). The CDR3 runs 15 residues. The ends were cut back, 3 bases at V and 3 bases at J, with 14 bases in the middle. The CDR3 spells CASSFTDQSHTEAFF. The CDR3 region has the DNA TGTGCCAGCAGCTTCACTGATCAATCGCACACTGAAGCTTTCTTT.

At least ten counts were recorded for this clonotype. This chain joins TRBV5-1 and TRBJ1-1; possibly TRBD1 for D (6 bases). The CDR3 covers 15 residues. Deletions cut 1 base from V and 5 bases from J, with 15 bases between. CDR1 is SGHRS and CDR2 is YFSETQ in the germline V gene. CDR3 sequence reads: CASSLTDRRRTEAFF. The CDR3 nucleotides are TGCGCCAGCAGCTTGACCGACAGGAGAAGAACTGAAGCTTTCTTT.

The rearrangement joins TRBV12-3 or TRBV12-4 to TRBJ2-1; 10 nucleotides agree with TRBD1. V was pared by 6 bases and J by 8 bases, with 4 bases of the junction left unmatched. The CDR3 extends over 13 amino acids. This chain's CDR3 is CASRMTGGHEQFF. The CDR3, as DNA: TGTGCCAGCAGGATGACAGGGGGCCATGAGCAGTTCTTC.

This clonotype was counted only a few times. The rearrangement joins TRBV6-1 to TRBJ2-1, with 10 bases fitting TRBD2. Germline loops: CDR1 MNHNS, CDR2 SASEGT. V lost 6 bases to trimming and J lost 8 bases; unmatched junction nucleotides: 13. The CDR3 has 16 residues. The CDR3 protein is CASSRQSGLAKDEQFF. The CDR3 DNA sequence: TGTGCCAGCAGCCGACAATCGGGACTAGCGAAGGATGAGCAGTTCTTC.

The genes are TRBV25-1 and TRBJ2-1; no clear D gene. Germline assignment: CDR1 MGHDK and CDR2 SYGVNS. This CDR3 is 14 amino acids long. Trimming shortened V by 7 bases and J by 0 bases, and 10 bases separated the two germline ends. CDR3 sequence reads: CASKPWGSYNEQFF. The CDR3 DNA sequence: TGTGCCAGCAAGCCTTGGGGCTCCTACAATGAGCAGTTCTTC.

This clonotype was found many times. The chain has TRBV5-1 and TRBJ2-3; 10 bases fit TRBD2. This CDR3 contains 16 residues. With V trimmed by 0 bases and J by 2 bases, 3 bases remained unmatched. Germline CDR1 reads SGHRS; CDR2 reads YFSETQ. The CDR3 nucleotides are TGCGCCAGCAGCTTGGGACTAGCGGGTCCCACAGATACGCAGTATTTT. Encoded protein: CASSLGLAGPTDTQYF.

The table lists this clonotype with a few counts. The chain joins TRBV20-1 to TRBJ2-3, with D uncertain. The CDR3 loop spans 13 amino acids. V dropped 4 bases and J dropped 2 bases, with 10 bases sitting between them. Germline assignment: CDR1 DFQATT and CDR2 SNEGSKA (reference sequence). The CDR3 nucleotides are TGCAGTGCTAATTGGCGGTCCACAGATACGCAGTATTTT. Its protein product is CSANWRSTDTQYF.

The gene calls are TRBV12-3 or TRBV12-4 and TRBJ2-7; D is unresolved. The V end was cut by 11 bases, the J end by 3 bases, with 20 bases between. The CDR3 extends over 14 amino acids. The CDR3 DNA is TGTGCCGCTCAAAGTGGCAGATCGGACTACGAGCAGTACTTC. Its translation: CAAQSGRSDYEQYF.

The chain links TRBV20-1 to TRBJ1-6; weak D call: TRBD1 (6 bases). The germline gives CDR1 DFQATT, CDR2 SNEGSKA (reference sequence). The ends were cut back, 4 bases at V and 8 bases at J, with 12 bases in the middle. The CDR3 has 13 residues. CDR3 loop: CSATQGFDSPLHF. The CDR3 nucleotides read TGCAGTGCTACCCAGGGGTTTGATTCACCCCTCCACTTT.

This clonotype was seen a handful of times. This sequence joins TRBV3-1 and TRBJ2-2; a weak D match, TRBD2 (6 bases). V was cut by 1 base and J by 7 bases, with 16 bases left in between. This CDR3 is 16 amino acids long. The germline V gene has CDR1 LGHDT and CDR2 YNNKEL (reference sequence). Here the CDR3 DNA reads TGTGCCAGCAGCCAAGTCCTCTCCTGGGAGGTCGGGGAGCTGTTTTTT. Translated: CASSQVLSWEVGELFF. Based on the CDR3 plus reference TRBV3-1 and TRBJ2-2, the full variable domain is DTAVSQTPKYLVTQMGNDKSIKCEQNLGHDTMYWYKQDSKKFLKIMFSYNNKELIINETVPNRFSPKSPDKAHLNLHINSLELGDSAVYFCASSQVLSWEVGELFFGEGSRLTVL.

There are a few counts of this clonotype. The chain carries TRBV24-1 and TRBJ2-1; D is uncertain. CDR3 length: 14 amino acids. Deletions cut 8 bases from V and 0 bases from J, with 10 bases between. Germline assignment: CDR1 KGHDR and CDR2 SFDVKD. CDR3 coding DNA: TGTGCCACCAATCGCGGTGGCTCCTACAATGAGCAGTTCTTC. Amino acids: CATNRGGSYNEQFF.

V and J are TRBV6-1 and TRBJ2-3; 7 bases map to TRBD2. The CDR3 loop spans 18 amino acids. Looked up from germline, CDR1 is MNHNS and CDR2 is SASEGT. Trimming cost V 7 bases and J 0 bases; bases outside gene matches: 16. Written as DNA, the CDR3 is TGTGCCAGCACCCTGCATCCCGGGCTAGCGGTGAGCACAGATACGCAGTATTTT. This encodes CASTLHPGLAVSTDTQYF.

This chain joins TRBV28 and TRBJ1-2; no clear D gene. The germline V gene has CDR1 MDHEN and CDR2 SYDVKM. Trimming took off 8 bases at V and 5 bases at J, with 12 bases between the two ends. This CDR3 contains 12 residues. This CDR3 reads CASAQGRYGYTF. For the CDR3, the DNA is TGTGCCAGCGCCCAAGGACGGTATGGCTACACCTTC.

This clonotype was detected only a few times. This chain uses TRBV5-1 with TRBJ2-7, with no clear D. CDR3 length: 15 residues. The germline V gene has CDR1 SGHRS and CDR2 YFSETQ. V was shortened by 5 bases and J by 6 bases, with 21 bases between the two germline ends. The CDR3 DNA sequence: TGCGCCAGCAGTCCAGGTCCTCTACCTAAGGGCGAGCAGTACGTC. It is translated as CASSPGPLPKGEQYV.

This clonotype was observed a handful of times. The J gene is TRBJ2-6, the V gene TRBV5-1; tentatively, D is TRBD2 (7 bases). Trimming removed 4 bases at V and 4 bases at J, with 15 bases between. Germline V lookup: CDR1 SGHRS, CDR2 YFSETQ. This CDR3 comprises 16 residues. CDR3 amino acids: CASSKGGSSGANVLTF. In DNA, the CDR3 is TGCGCCAGCAGCAAGGGGGGGAGCTCGGGGGCCAACGTCCTGACTTTC.

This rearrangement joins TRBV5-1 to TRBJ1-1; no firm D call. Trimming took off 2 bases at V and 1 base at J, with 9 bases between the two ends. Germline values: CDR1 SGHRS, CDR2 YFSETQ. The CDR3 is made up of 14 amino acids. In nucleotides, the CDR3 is TGCGCCAGCAGCTTAACAGTTGGGAACACTGAAGCTTTCTTT. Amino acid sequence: CASSLTVGNTEAFF.

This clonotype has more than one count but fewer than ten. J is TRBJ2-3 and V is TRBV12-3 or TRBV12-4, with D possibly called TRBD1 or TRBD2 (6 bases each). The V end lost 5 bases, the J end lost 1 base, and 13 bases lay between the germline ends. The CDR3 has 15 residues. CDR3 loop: CASSRRGQGTDTQYF. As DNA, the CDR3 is TGTGCCAGCAGTAGACGGGGGCAGGGCACAGATACGCAGTATTTT.